A selection of T cell receptor beta chains follows, all from one sample in a study of T cell responses to AZD1222 COVID-19 vaccine. The table came from immunoSEQ multiplex PCR; TCRdb's copy has only in-frame clones and leaves some out. The table shows 90,000 to 130,000 clones, with about 87% occurring only once. The specimen was peripheral blood, collected on day 0 of AZD1222 vaccination. All receptors derive from an adult in good health. Both conserved end residues are part of each CDR3. D genes are given only for firm matches. Size is stated for part of the rows, as once, few or many counts, or as a class when the clone is expanded.

cdr3_nt,cdr3_aa,d_call,j_call,v_call,clone_size
TGTGCCAGCAGCCCCTTTAGTACAGGGGTTGATCAGCCCCAGCATTTT,CASSPFSTGVDQPQHF,TRBD1,TRBJ1-5,TRBV3-1/TRBV3-2,.
TGTGCCAGCAGTGAGCTCTTCCCTAGCTCCTATAATTCACCCCTCCACTTT,CASSELFPSSYNSPLHF,.,TRBJ1-6,TRBV6-1,.
TGTGCCAGCAGTTTAGGGGCTAGCAATCAGCCCCAGCATTTT,CASSLGASNQPQHF,.,TRBJ1-5,TRBV6-2/TRBV6-3,.
TGTGCCACCAGTGATCCGTCCCGTCCCGAGGAAAAACTGTTTTTT,CATSDPSRPEEKLFF,.,TRBJ1-4,TRBV24-1,.
TGTGCCAGCAGTTTAGACAGGGGGAACCGGAACACTGAAGCTTTCTTT,CASSLDRGNRNTEAFF,TRBD1,TRBJ1-1,TRBV27,.
TGTGCCAGCAGCCGGGACAGGGGCTATGGCTACACCTTC,CASSRDRGYGYTF,TRBD1,TRBJ1-2,TRBV6-5,once
TGTGCCAGCAGTGACGACAGGGGGCTGGGCACTGAAGCTTTCTTT,CASSDDRGLGTEAFF,TRBD1,TRBJ1-1,TRBV25-1,.
TGTGCCAGTAGTATTAGAGACTCCTACGAGCAGTACTTC,CASSIRDSYEQYF,.,TRBJ2-7,TRBV19,.
TGTGCCATCAGTGAAGGGCGCGTTCCAGAGAACACTGAAGCTTTCTTT,CAISEGRVPENTEAFF,.,TRBJ1-1,TRBV10-3,once
TGTGCCAGCAGCGTAGGAGGGCTAGGTTCCTACGAGCAGTACTTC,CASSVGGLGSYEQYF,.,TRBJ2-7,TRBV9,.
TGTGCCACCAGTGATCCGGGGTCCGGAAACACCATATATTTT,CATSDPGSGNTIYF,.,TRBJ1-3,TRBV24-1,.
TGCGCCAGCAGTGATTCGACGTATAATTCACCCCTCCACTTT,CASSDSTYNSPLHF,.,TRBJ1-6,TRBV5-1,.
TGTGCCAGCAGCCAACAGGGGTATAATTCACCCCTCCACTTT,CASSQQGYNSPLHF,.,TRBJ1-6,TRBV14,once
TGTGCCAGCAGCCGACCACCTGAAGATACGCAGTATTTT,CASSRPPEDTQYF,.,TRBJ2-3,TRBV5-4,.
TGTGCCAGCAGTGAAATGGGCCTGGGTACTGAAGCTTTCTTT,CASSEMGLGTEAFF,.,TRBJ1-1,TRBV6-1,.
TGTGCCAGCAGCTTACAGGGAAGGACTGAAGCTTTCTTT,CASSLQGRTEAFF,.,TRBJ1-1,TRBV11-2,.
TGTGCCAGCAGCTTAGGTTGGGCGGGGGAGCAGTACTTC,CASSLGWAGEQYF,.,TRBJ2-7,TRBV7-2,.
TGTGCCAGTAGTATCGGAATGGGGGACTCAGAAAGAGGTATTTTT,CASSIGMGDSERGIF,.,TRBJ1-1,TRBV19,once
TGTGCCAGCGGCAGGGCTCAGAACACTGAAGCTTTCTTT,CASGRAQNTEAFF,.,TRBJ1-1,TRBV6-5,.
TGTGCCAGCTCACTCGGGACACTTAGGGACTATGGCTACACCTTC,CASSLGTLRDYGYTF,.,TRBJ1-2,TRBV18,few
TGTGCCTGGAGTCCACTAGCGGGAACCTACAATGAGCAGTTCTTC,CAWSPLAGTYNEQFF,TRBD2,TRBJ2-1,TRBV30,.
TGTGCCACCAGGCAGGGAAGAACTGAAGCTTTCTTT,CATRQGRTEAFF,.,TRBJ1-1,TRBV15,.
TGTGCCAGCAGCCCTTTAGGGGGACAGGCGGTTAATTCACCCCTCCACTTT,CASSPLGGQAVNSPLHF,TRBD1,TRBJ1-6,TRBV3-1/TRBV3-2,.
TGTGCCAGCGGACAGGGATCGAACACTGAAGCTTTCTTT,CASGQGSNTEAFF,TRBD1,TRBJ1-1,TRBV7-6,.
TGTGCCTCTCCCGGTGGTAACTATGGCTACACCTTC,CASPGGNYGYTF,.,TRBJ1-2,TRBV30,.
TGTGCCAGCAGCAAAGCGCTTGGGGACCGTGGGGCCTACGAGCAGTACTTC,CASSKALGDRGAYEQYF,.,TRBJ2-7,TRBV21-1,.
TGTGCCAGTCTCGCATGGCAGTCGAGAGGGGGTGAAAAACTGTTTTTT,CASLAWQSRGGEKLFF,.,TRBJ1-4,TRBV19,once
TGTGCCAGCAGCCCTTTTAGAGAGCCAGATACGCAGTATTTT,CASSPFREPDTQYF,.,TRBJ2-3,TRBV25-1,once
TGTGCCAGCAGTTGGGACCCCAATCAGCCCCAGCATTTT,CASSWDPNQPQHF,.,TRBJ1-5,TRBV27,.
TGTGCCAGCAGCTTTGGACTAGCTAGTTCTTCCTACGAGCAGTACTTC,CASSFGLASSSYEQYF,TRBD2,TRBJ2-7,TRBV5-4,.
TGTGCCAGCAGCCAAACGAACAGGGGGCTAATTAGCAATCAGCCCCAGCATTTT,CASSQTNRGLISNQPQHF,TRBD1,TRBJ1-5,TRBV3-1/TRBV3-2,.